The 8 T cell receptor beta chains presented below share a single source sample, sequenced in a study of circulating CD8 cells and anti-PD-1 response in melanoma. Using roughly 16 ng of total RNA, TCR libraries were made with the QIAseq Immune Repertoire TCR panel. MiXCR was run by TCRdb on the reads, yielding one entry per CDR3 protein. The sample records about 720 distinct CDR3 sequences, around 4.5% being singletons. Live CD3+CD8+TCRalphabeta+ cells were sorted into four subsets by PD-1 and/or TIGIT. The material was CD8+ T cells from PBMCs, obtained at baseline or after one month of anti-PD-1 therapy (not recorded which). These receptors all stem from a human donor with melanoma.

Sample share makes this clonotype medium-sized. V is TRBV5-6 and J is TRBJ2-1; no definite D call. The CDR3 sequence is 12 residues long. V gave up 0 bases and J gave up 11 bases, with 9 bases separating them. Germline CDR1 and CDR2: SGHDT and YYEEEE. The CDR3 bases are TGTGCCAGCAGCTTGGAAGGGCAGAAGCAGTTCTTC. Its protein product is CASSLEGQKQFF.

This clonotype was observed once. This sequence joins TRBV4-3 and TRBJ1-1; unclear D gene. Germline loops: CDR1 LGHNA, CDR2 YSLEER. This CDR3 is built from 13 residues. The V gene lost 1 base and the J gene lost 10 bases, with 13 bases spanning the gap. The CDR3 DNA follows: TGCGCCAGCAGCCAAGCTGGGAACGCTGGAGCTTTCTTT. Translated, it gives CASSQAGNAGAFF.

By sample share, this clonotype is large. The chain uses TRBV25-1 and TRBJ2-7; 7 bases are shared with TRBD1. V gave up 7 bases and J gave up 2 bases; unmatched junction bases: 8. Per the germline V gene, CDR1 is MGHDK and CDR2 is SYGVNS. The CDR3 has 14 amino acids. This CDR3 is CASTGEQGAYEQYF. As DNA, the CDR3 is TGTGCCAGCACCGGAGAGCAGGGGGCCTACGAGCAGTACTTC.

This clonotype is judged medium-sized. The J gene is TRBJ1-3, the V gene TRBV20-1, with a tentative D call TRBD1 (5 bases). CDR1 is DFQATT, CDR2 SNEGSKA, per germline (reference sequence). The ends were cut back, 4 bases at V and 3 bases at J, with 16 bases in the middle. This CDR3 spans 15 amino acids. The CDR3 nucleotides are TGCAGTGCTAAAGGGGTGGAAGTAGGTGGAAACACCATATATTTT. Its protein product is CSAKGVEVGGNTIYF.

This clonotype rates as large. The chain uses TRBV29-1 and TRBJ2-3; perhaps TRBD1 as D (6 bases). The V gene's germline CDR1 is SQVTM and CDR2 ANQGSEA. Trimming left V 4 bases short and J 2 bases short, with 13 bases between. This CDR3 comprises 14 residues. The CDR3 DNA sequence: TGCAGCGTTGTCCGAGTGGGGGCCACAGATACGCAGTATTTT. Its protein product is CSVVRVGATDTQYF.

This clonotype is large in the sample. The CDR3 loop is CASAPGTHVVEQYF. CDR3 DNA sequence: TGTGCCAGCGCGCCGGGAACTCACGTGGTCGAGCAGTACTTC. J is TRBJ2-7 and V is TRBV9, with TRBD2 as a possible D gene (5 bases). V was clipped by 7 bases and J by 6 bases, with 20 bases between them. This CDR3 spans 14 amino acids. The germline V gene encodes CDR1 SGDLS and CDR2 YYNGEE.

By frequency in the sample, this clonotype is large. The chain recombines TRBV28 with TRBJ2-3; perhaps TRBD1 as D (5 bases). The CDR3 has 14 amino acids. Germline V lookup: CDR1 MDHEN, CDR2 SYDVKM. Trimming pared 3 bases from V and 3 bases from J, leaving 10 bases between. CDR3 sequence (DNA): TGTGCCAGCAGTTTTTTATCAGGGACAGATACGCAGTATTTT. Its translation: CASSFLSGTDTQYF.

This clonotype is medium-sized (0.01 to 0.1%) within its sample. V gene TRBV5-5 combines with J gene TRBJ2-5; D is ambiguous. This CDR3 is 15 amino acids long. With 0 bases removed from V and 2 bases from J, the gap between germline ends came to 11 bases. Germline CDR1 is SGHKS and CDR2 is YYEKEE (reference sequence). CDR3 sequence reads: CASSLVLVEQETQYF. The CDR3 coding sequence is TGTGCCAGCAGCTTGGTATTAGTTGAACAAGAGACCCAGTACTTC.